The 18 T cell receptor beta chains below come from one sample, sequenced in a study of patients and donors after allogeneic stem cell transplantation. One entry per CDR3 protein, called by TCRdb with MiXCR from the RT-PCR reads. The sample shows 800,000 to 1,000,000 distinct CDR3 sequences, roughly 18% of them seen only once. Source material: blood, either unsorted or a sorted T cell fraction (not recorded which). These receptors all come from a human donor who was either an allogeneic HSCT recipient or a stem cell or donor lymphocyte infusion donor (not recorded which). It is not recorded whose cells these are; they may come from a transplant donor.

V gene TRBV2 combines with J gene TRBJ2-7; D uncertain. This CDR3 comprises 12 residues. Per germline, CDR1 SNHLY and CDR2 FYNNEI. The V gene lost 4 bases and the J gene lost 11 bases, with 15 bases spanning the gap. Here the CDR3 DNA reads TGTGCCAGCAGTGTTGAGCAGAAAAGCGAGTACTTC. Its translation is CASSVEQKSEYF.

V and J are TRBV11-1 and TRBJ2-7; 9 bases are shared with TRBD1. V was clipped by 1 base and J by 3 bases; unmatched bases: 16. The CDR3 sequence is 19 residues long. Germline lookup yields CDR1 SGHAT and CDR2 FQDESV (reference sequence). The CDR3 is CASSLEVTGGAGTHYEQYF. The CDR3 DNA reads TGTGCCAGCAGCTTAGAGGTCACAGGGGGCGCTGGGACCCACTACGAGCAGTACTTC. The variable domain in full, completed from reference TRBV11-1 and TRBJ2-7, reads EAEVAQSPRYKITEKSQAVAFWCDPISGHATLYWYRQILGQGPELLVQFQDESVVDDSQLPKDRFSAERLKGVDSTLKIQPAELGDSAMYLCASSLEVTGGAGTHYEQYFGPGTRLTVT.

This clonotype was observed a few times. This chain joins TRBV6-2 or TRBV6-3 and TRBJ1-1; D remains unclear. This CDR3 is built from 15 residues. V lost 2 bases to trimming and J lost 4 bases, with 14 bases between them. Germline-derived CDR1 and CDR2 are MNHEY and SVGEGT. CDR3 amino acids: CASSYREPGVTEAFF. CDR3 sequence (DNA): TGTGCCAGCAGTTACAGGGAGCCCGGAGTCACTGAAGCTTTCTTT.

This clonotype was seen at least ten times. The chain has TRBV5-1 and TRBJ2-7, with D possibly matching TRBD2 (6 bases). From germline, CDR1 is SGHRS and CDR2 YFSETQ. Trimming stripped 3 bases from V and 4 bases from J, with 14 bases between. The CDR3 is 14 amino acids. CDR3 sequence (DNA): TGCGCCAGCAGCTCGGGACTCCAAATATACGAGCAGTACTTC. It codes for CASSSGLQIYEQYF.

The chain employs TRBV24-1 and TRBJ1-2, with 10 bases matching TRBD1. V lost 4 bases, J lost 2 bases, and 3 bases stayed unmatched. CDR3 length: 15 residues. Germline V gene sequence: CDR1 KGHDR, CDR2 SFDVKD. The CDR3 here is CATSEAGQGNYGYTF. The DNA of the CDR3 is TGTGCCACCAGTGAGGCGGGACAGGGGAACTATGGCTACACCTTC.

This clonotype appeared many times. The V and J genes are TRBV28 and TRBJ1-1; D unresolved. The CDR3 extends over 12 amino acids. CDR1 is MDHEN, CDR2 SYDVKM, per germline. V lost 1 base to trimming and J lost 10 bases, with 10 bases between them. CDR3 sequence reads: CASSLSRRVAFF. CDR3 DNA sequence: TGTGCCAGCAGTTTATCCCGGAGGGTAGCTTTCTTT.

This clonotype was counted between two and nine times. The chain joins TRBV13 to TRBJ2-3, with a tentative D call TRBD2 (5 bases). The germline CDR1 and CDR2 sequences are PRHDT and FYEKMQ (reference sequence). The ends were cut back, 2 bases at V and 4 bases at J, with 16 bases in the middle. The CDR3 has 16 amino acids. Here the CDR3 reads CASSLRDRPGSDTQYF. CDR3 sequence (DNA): TGTGCCAGCAGCTTACGCGATCGTCCGGGGTCAGATACGCAGTATTTT.

This clonotype was seen only a few times. The gene calls are TRBV7-3 and TRBJ1-1; D might be TRBD1 (5 bases). V was clipped by 4 bases and J by 4 bases, with 10 bases between them. The CDR3 covers 13 residues. CDR1 is SGHTA and CDR2 is FQGTGA in the germline V gene. The CDR3 DNA sequence: TGTGCCAGCAGCTCAGGGTCTGGCACTGAAGCTTTCTTT. As protein: CASSSGSGTEAFF.

This chain connects TRBV28 to TRBJ1-5, with 8 bases fitting TRBD1. The CDR3 spans 14 residues. Trimming removed 7 bases from V and 6 bases from J; junction bases left unmatched: 8. Germline CDR1 and CDR2: MDHEN and SYDVKM. The CDR3 region has the DNA TGTGCCAGCAACGTAGCAGGGGGCCGTCAGCCCCAGCATTTT. Its translation is CASNVAGGRQPQHF.

This clonotype has only a few counts. It may be a read error: a sequence one base away is much more abundant. The rearrangement uses TRBV7-6 and TRBJ1-1; D is ambiguous. Trimming took 3 bases from V and 5 from J, leaving 7 bases between them. This CDR3 contains 12 residues. CDR1 is SGHVS and CDR2 is FNYEAQ in the germline V gene. CDR3 sequence reads: CASSFVGTEAFF. The CDR3 DNA reads TGTGCCAGCAGCTTTGTGGGGACTGAAGCTTTCTTT.

Only a few counts were recorded for this clonotype. The V and J genes are TRBV5-5 and TRBJ2-6; D call uncertain. V was pared by 4 bases and J by 4 bases, with 18 bases between. This CDR3 has 17 residues. CDR1 is SGHKS, CDR2 YYEKEE, per germline (reference sequence). CDR3 loop: CASSDLPRTAGANVLTF. CDR3 bases: TGTGCCAGCAGCGACCTTCCCCGAACGGCAGGGGCCAACGTCCTGACTTTC.

The CDR3 sequence is CSATDRPGELFF. The CDR3 DNA follows: TGCAGTGCTACTGACAGACCCGGGGAGCTGTTTTTT. The chain joins TRBV20-1 to TRBJ2-2, with D possibly matching TRBD1 (5 bases). CDR1 and CDR2 (germline): DFQATT, SNEGSKA (reference sequence). V lost 4 bases to trimming and J lost 6 bases, with 9 bases between them. CDR3 size: 12 residues.

The rearrangement joins TRBV11-2 to TRBJ1-1; D remains ambiguous. V was clipped by 4 bases and J by 0 bases, with 12 bases between them. CDR1 and CDR2 (germline): SGHAT, FQNNGV. This CDR3 contains 15 residues. CDR3 sequence: CASSSYVRMNTEAFF. As DNA, the CDR3 is TGTGCCAGCAGCTCATATGTCAGGATGAACACTGAAGCTTTCTTT.

The table lists this clonotype with a few counts. The chain has TRBV7-8 and TRBJ2-1, with TRBD2 identical over 11 bases. With V trimmed by 7 bases and J by 0 bases, 11 bases remained unmatched. The V gene's germline CDR1 is SGHVS and CDR2 FQNEAQ. The CDR3 runs 18 residues. CDR3 bases: TGTGCCAGCACCCACCGGACTAGCGGGTTTAGCTCCTACAATGAGCAGTTCTTC. Translating gives CASTHRTSGFSSYNEQFF.

The chain employs TRBV7-3 and TRBJ2-1, with D possibly called TRBD1 or TRBD2 (6 bases each). The germline V gene encodes CDR1 SGHTA and CDR2 FQGTGA. Trimming cost V 1 base and J 4 bases, with 14 bases left between them. CDR3 length: 16 amino acids. This CDR3 reads CASSLRGGTGYNEQFF. CDR3 DNA sequence: TGTGCCAGCAGCTTAAGAGGGGGGACTGGTTACAATGAGCAGTTCTTC.

This clonotype was seen a handful of times. The V call is TRBV20-1, the J call TRBJ2-7; either TRBD1 or TRBD2 may supply D (7 bases each). The CDR3 extends over 15 amino acids. The germline V and J ends were trimmed by 3 bases and 1 base, with 16 bases remaining between them. Germline CDR1 reads DFQATT; CDR2 reads SNEGSKA (reference sequence). CDR3 in DNA: TGCAGTGCTAGGCTAGCGGCCAGGGGGTCCTACGAGCAGTACTTC. Protein product: CSARLAARGSYEQYF.

This chain links TRBV12-3 or TRBV12-4 with TRBJ1-2, with 9 bases identical to TRBD1. Trimming took 5 bases from V and 0 from J; bases not matched to a gene: 7. The CDR3 length is 16 residues. The CDR3 nucleotides are TGTGCCAGCAGTACGACAGGGGGAACAACTAACTATGGCTACACCTTC. Translation gives CASSTTGGTTNYGYTF.

This clonotype was seen only a few times. The rearrangement links TRBV18 to TRBJ2-7; D is unresolved. This CDR3 spans 13 amino acids. The V and J ends lost 6 bases and 2 bases respectively, with 11 bases between them. Germline-derived CDR1 and CDR2 are KGHSH and LQKENI. This chain's CDR3 is CASSLTDAYEQYF. The CDR3 DNA is TGTGCCAGCTCCCTCACGGACGCCTACGAGCAGTACTTC.